The entry that follows covers one T cell receptor (beta chain) sequence. The antigen remains unidentified. The data are from a study of PD-1 blockade in mismatch repair-deficient tumors. Study-wide results and limits: After pembrolizumab, tumor-resident clones rose rapidly, then generally contracted before radiologic responses.

The data were produced by immunoSEQ multiplex PCR, yet TCRdb's version contains in-frame clones alone and is incomplete. The sample lists about 38,000 clones, roughly three quarters occurring once. This CDR3 contains 14 residues. The junction had 8 bases not matched to a gene; V was cut back by 6 bases and J by 3 bases. The germline V gene has CDR1 MNHEY and CDR2 SMNVEV (reference sequence). This specimen was peripheral blood, taken 4 weeks after starting pembrolizumab. The TCR sequence derives from an adult with mismatch repair-deficient cancer. The chain joins TRBV27 to TRBJ2-7; 7 bases are a match to TRBD2. As DNA, the CDR3 is TGTGCCAGCAGCGGGACTACTCAGGGCTACGAGCAGTACTTC. This sequence encodes CASSGTTQGYEQYF.